The clone carrying this T cell receptor beta chain was seen many times. This specimen belongs to a study of T cells in Graves' hyperthyroidism and ophthalmopathy. Absent ophthalmopathy progression within 18 months defined stable Graves' hyperthyroidism. Hyperthyroidism was newly diagnosed in patients aged 18 to 65 (duration under 2 months). The CDR3 loop spans 12 amino acids. The V end was cut by 5 bases, the J end by 5 bases, with 9 bases between. Amplification yielded TCR beta CDR3 regions, with RNA transcripts as the source. In the first-round RT-PCR of the TCR CDR3, the HTBI primer set was used. Via MiXCR, TCRdb re-called the multiplex PCR reads, giving one row per CDR3 protein. The table includes some 500,000 distinct CDR3 sequences, 13% to 15% detected once.

V gene TRBV12-3 or TRBV12-4 combines with J gene TRBJ1-1; D gene ambiguous. The sample consisted of blood. The TCR was taken from a woman aged 18 to 35 with Graves' hyperthyroidism. CDR3 coding DNA: TGTGCCAGCAGTACGTTGGGGACTGAAGCTTTCTTT. As protein: CASSTLGTEAFF.